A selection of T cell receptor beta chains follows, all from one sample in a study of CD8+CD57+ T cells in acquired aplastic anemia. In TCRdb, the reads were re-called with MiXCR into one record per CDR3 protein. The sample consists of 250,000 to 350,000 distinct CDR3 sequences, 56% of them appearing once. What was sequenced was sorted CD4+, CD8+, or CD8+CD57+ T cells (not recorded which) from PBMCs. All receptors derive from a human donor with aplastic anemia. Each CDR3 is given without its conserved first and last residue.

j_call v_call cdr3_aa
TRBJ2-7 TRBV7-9 ASSLTAAGPYEQY
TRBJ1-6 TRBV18 ASSPTASGAGSPLH
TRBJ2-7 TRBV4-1 ASSQEWQSSYEQY
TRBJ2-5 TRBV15 ATSSRLAEGQETQY
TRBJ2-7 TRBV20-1 SAKGQRRGYEQY
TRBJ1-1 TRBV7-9 ASTSSGRDTEAF
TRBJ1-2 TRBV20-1 SASSREGNYGYT
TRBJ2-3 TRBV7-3 ASSLAVADTQY
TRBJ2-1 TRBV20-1 SARAGNYEQF
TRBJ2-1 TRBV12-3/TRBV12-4 ASSFYIEQF
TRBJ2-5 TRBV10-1 ASRLAGAQGETQY
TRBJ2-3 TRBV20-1 SARAVPTDTQY
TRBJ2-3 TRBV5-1 ASSWGDRTIYTQY
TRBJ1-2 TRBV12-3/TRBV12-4 ASSSRAGGYT
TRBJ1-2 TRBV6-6 ASSYSTGQINYGYT
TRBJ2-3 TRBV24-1 ATSGGRGDDTDTQY
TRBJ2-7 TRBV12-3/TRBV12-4 ASSSRGTYEQY
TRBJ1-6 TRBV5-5 ASSWAGVNSPLH
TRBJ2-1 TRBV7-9 ASSPLTSGSYNEQF
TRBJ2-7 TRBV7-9 ASSLMGAEYSYEQY
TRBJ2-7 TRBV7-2 ASSLDTSGAYEQY
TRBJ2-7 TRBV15 ATSRERQASYEQY
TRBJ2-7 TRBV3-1 ASSQEQGSPYEQY
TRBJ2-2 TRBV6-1 ASSEFSGAGELF
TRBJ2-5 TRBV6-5 ASNLRGGAGETQY
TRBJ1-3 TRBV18 ASSPITSSSGNTIY
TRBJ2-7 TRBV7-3 ASSQHLTGDRSYEQY
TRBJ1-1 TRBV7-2 ASGMRRDNEAF
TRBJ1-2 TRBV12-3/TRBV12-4 ASSWGRNYGYT
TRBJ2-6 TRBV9 ASSVGDRGRANVLT
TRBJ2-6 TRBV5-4 ASRFDRVGANVLT
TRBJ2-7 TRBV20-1 SATLGTRNYEQY
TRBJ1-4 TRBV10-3 AIKGSATNEKLF
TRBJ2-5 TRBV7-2 ASSLVAGGLQETQY
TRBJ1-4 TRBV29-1 SSPGLTNEKLF
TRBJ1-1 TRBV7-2 ASSLRSGSGKAEAF
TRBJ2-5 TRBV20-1 SARTGGSETQY
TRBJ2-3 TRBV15 ATSSISGLAGRTDTQY
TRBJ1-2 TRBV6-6 ASSYGPPWGAVGYT
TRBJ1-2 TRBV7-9 ASSLVGTAIYGYT
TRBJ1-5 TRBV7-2 ASSLSWGSNQPQH
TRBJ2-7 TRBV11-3 ASWARLDEYEQY
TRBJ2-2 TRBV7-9 ASSLDGIGELF
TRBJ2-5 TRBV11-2 ASSHSERPETQY
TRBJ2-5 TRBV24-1 ATSDPQSFGETQY
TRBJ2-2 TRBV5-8 ASSLARHEASGELF
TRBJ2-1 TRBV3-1 AVREQGEQF
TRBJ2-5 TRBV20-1 SARGSQETQY
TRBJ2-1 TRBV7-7 ASSPEGAGGGEQF
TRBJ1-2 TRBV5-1 ASSPGGTYGYT
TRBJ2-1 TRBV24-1 ATSDFRSPSSYNEQF
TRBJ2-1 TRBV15 ATSRVDRDNEQF
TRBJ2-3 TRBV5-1 ASSWRGRTSTDTQY
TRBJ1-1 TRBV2 ASSPPRPGEAF
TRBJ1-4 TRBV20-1 SALERGRLQEKLF
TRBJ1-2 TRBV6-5 ASRYTRTLNYGYT
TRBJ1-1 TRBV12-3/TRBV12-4 ASRIYSLSGRAPGEAF
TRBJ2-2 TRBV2 ASSEVALGGELF
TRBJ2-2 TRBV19 AIEAGANTGELF